The 18 T cell receptor beta chains listed next were all sequenced from one sample in a study of blood T cell repertoires in COVID-19. The repertoire was sequenced with immunoSEQ multiplex PCR; TCRdb's copy has only in-frame clones and lacks some. The sample lists around 150,000 clones; about 80% were seen once. Material for sequencing was peripheral blood. The receptors shown here come from a human donor in a cohort sampled during active COVID-19.

The count of this clone is one. The chain recombines TRBV9 with TRBJ2-2, with 10 positions matching TRBD1. V lost 4 bases to trimming and J lost 0 bases; unmatched junction nucleotides: 3. The CDR3 runs to 16 residues. CDR1 and CDR2 (germline): SGDLS, YYNGEE. The CDR3 loop is CASSLGQGPNTGELFF. The CDR3, as DNA: TGTGCCAGCAGCCTGGGACAGGGGCCGAACACCGGGGAGCTGTTTTTT. The full variable domain, rest sourced from reference TRBV9 and TRBJ2-2, is DSGVTQTPKHLITATGQRVTLRCSPRSGDLSVYWYQQSLDQGLQFLIQYYNGEERAKGNILERFSAQQFPDLHSELNLSSLELGDSALYFCASSLGQGPNTGELFFGEGSRLTVL.

The chain uses TRBV29-1 and TRBJ1-1, with D tentatively TRBD1 (6 bases). This CDR3 region has 13 residues. V gave up 7 bases and J gave up 1 base, with 13 bases separating them. Germline CDR1 reads SQVTM; CDR2 reads ANQGSEA. In DNA form, the CDR3 reads TGCAGCGGTAAGACAGGCGCGAACACTGAAGCTTTCTTT. Its protein product is CSGKTGANTEAFF. Full variable domain (outside the CDR3, taken from reference TRBV29-1 and TRBJ1-1): SAVISQKPSRDICQRGTSLTIQCQVDSQVTMMFWYRQQPGQSLTLIATANQGSEATYESGFVIDKFPISRPNLTFSTLTVSNMSPEDSSIYLCSGKTGANTEAFFGQGTRLTVV.

Comment on this clone: Other nucleotide sequences in the sample specify the same CDR3. Here the CDR3 reads CASSSGGSETQYF. The CDR3, as DNA: TGCGCCAGCAGCTCCGGGGGGTCAGAGACCCAGTACTTC. V and J are TRBV5-1 and TRBJ2-5; the match to TRBD2 covers 7 bases. The CDR3 extends over 13 amino acids. Germline V gene data show CDR1 as SGHRS and CDR2 as YFSETQ. V lost 3 bases and J lost 4; bases outside the gene matches: 3. The whole variable domain, filled in from reference TRBV5-1 and TRBJ2-5, reads KAGVTQTPRYLIKTRGQQVTLSCSPISGHRSVSWYQQTPGQGLQFLFEYFSETQRNKGNFPGRFSGRQFSNSRSEMNVSTLELGDSALYLCASSSGGSETQYFGPGTRLLVL.

V and J are TRBV6-2 or TRBV6-3 and TRBJ1-5, with D unclear. The CDR3 is made up of 15 amino acids. Germline loops: CDR1 MNHEY, CDR2 SVGEGT. Trimming pared 0 bases from V and 6 bases from J, leaving 12 bases between. This CDR3 reads CASSYSTGLGQPQHF. CDR3 DNA: TGTGCCAGCAGTTACTCGACGGGGTTGGGTCAGCCCCAGCATTTT.

Points on this clone: One end of the junction varies from germline; a read error may be responsible. The CDR3 nucleotides are TGTGCCAGCAGAGTTCCGGGACAAAGGCCCCACTTC. Translating gives CASRVPGQRPHF. J is TRBJ2-7 and V is TRBV12-3 or TRBV12-4; a possible D gene is TRBD1 (6 bases). The CDR3 is 12 residues long.

The J gene is TRBJ1-2, the V gene TRBV4-1; TRBD1 is a possible D gene (5 bases). Germline-derived CDR1 and CDR2 are MGHRA and YSYEKL. V was shortened by 2 bases and J by 0 bases, with 13 bases between the two germline ends. The CDR3 spans 16 residues. The CDR3 protein is CASSQSWAGTNYGYTF. The CDR3 coding sequence is TGCGCCAGCAGCCAATCCTGGGCAGGGACTAACTATGGCTACACCTTC.

The chain employs TRBV6-5 and TRBJ2-1; TRBD2 is a possible D gene (6 bases). V lost 6 bases, J lost 3 bases, and 9 bases lay in between. This CDR3 spans 13 amino acids. The germline V gene has CDR1 MNHEY and CDR2 SVGAGI. CDR3 amino acids: CASRLDYYNEQFF. CDR3 DNA sequence: TGTGCCAGCAGGTTGGACTACTACAATGAGCAGTTCTTC.

V and J are TRBV2 and TRBJ2-7; TRBD2 matches 10 bases. CDR1 and CDR2 (germline): SNHLY, FYNNEI. V shed 6 bases and J 4 bases; nucleotides not matched to a gene: 9. This CDR3 comprises 15 residues. CDR3 nucleotides: TGTGCCAGCAGCGCTAGCGGGGGAGCATATTACGAGCAGTACTTC. Residues: CASSASGGAYYEQYF.

This clone was found a few times. The chain carries TRBV23-1 and TRBJ2-7, with 10 nucleotides matching TRBD1. TRBV23-1 is sorted into the ORF group, with uncertain function. The CDR3 has 15 amino acids. The V segment lost 3 bases and the J segment 0 bases; nucleotides outside the gene matches: 2. The DNA for the CDR3 is TGCGCCAGCAGTCAGCGGGACAGGGGCTCCTACGAGCAGTACTTC. This gives the protein CASSQRDRGSYEQYF.

The V and J genes are TRBV7-2 and TRBJ2-4; 9 nucleotides line up with TRBD1. The germline V gene has CDR1 SGHTA and CDR2 FQGNSA. V dropped 1 base and J dropped 8; count of bases not matched to a gene: 9. The CDR3 is 16 residues long. DNA of the CDR3: TGTGCCAGCAGCTTAGGGGCCGGGACAGGGATGTACATTCAGTACTTC. Its protein product is CASSLGAGTGMYIQYF.

This clone was detected once. This chain joins TRBV19 and TRBJ1-2; 10 bases agree with TRBD1. J gave up 12 bases and V 6 bases, and 10 bases lay outside the gene matches. The CDR3 is made up of 13 amino acids. Germline-derived CDR1 and CDR2 are LNHDA and SQIVND (reference sequence). CDR3 protein: CASRPGQGRENTF. The CDR3 coding sequence is TGTGCCAGTAGACCGGGACAGGGGCGTGAGAACACCTTC.

V is TRBV7-3 and J is TRBJ2-1, with D hard to call. V was shortened by 1 base and J by 7 bases, with 8 bases between the two germline ends. CDR3 length equals 13 residues. Germline CDR1 and CDR2: SGHTA and FQGTGA. The CDR3 DNA is TGTGCCAGCAGCTTAATAGCCGAGAATGAGCAGTTCTTC. Translation: CASSLIAENEQFF.

V usage is TRBV29-1 and J usage is TRBJ1-1; D is undetermined. V shed 4 bases and J shed 1 base, with 7 bases lying between them. Germline CDR1 reads SQVTM; CDR2 reads ANQGSEA. The CDR3 is 12 amino acids. The CDR3 region is CSVGSANTEAFF. The DNA for the CDR3 is TGCAGCGTTGGGAGCGCGAACACTGAAGCTTTCTTT.

V gene TRBV5-6 combines with J gene TRBJ2-7; the D gene is possibly TRBD1 (7 bases). The V and J ends lost 7 bases and 7 bases respectively, with 21 bases between them. CDR3 length equals 14 residues. From germline, CDR1 is SGHDT and CDR2 YYEEEE. The CDR3 here is CASRFRGAFGEQYF. In nucleotides, the CDR3 is TGTGCCAGCCGATTCAGGGGGGCCTTCGGGGAGCAGTACTTC.

The chain has TRBV10-3 and TRBJ2-3; 9 bases map to TRBD1. Germline V CDR1 and CDR2: ENHRY, SYGVKD. This CDR3 contains 16 residues. With 2 bases clipped from V and 4 bases from J, the junction kept 7 bases outside the gene matches. The CDR3 DNA is TGTGCCATCAGTGAGGAGACAGGGGGTTTAGCAGATACGCAGTATTTT. Residues: CAISEETGGLADTQYF.

V gene TRBV18 combines with J gene TRBJ2-7; 7 nucleotides agree with TRBD2. V was pared by 3 bases and J by 0 bases, with 8 bases of the junction left unmatched. The germline gives CDR1 KGHSH, CDR2 LQKENI. The CDR3 extends over 16 amino acids. The CDR3 reads CASSPGTAGSSYEQYF. The DNA of the CDR3 is TGTGCCAGCTCACCGGGAACAGCGGGGAGCTCCTACGAGCAGTACTTC.

The chain recombines TRBV5-1 with TRBJ2-2; D is ambiguous. In germline, CDR1 is SGHRS, CDR2 YFSETQ. V gave up 2 bases and J gave up 4 bases, with 9 bases separating them. The CDR3 is made up of 14 amino acids. CDR3 nucleotide sequence: TGCGCCAGCAGCTTCATAGGCGGCACCGGGGAGCTGTTTTTT. This codes for CASSFIGGTGELFF.

This sequence joins TRBV5-1 and TRBJ2-5; 9 positions agree with TRBD1. With V trimmed by 5 bases and J by 2 bases, 4 bases remained unmatched. Germline-derived CDR1 and CDR2 are SGHRS and YFSETQ. The CDR3 has 14 residues. CDR3 sequence (DNA): TGCGCCAGCAGTATGACAGGGGGGCAAGAGACCCAGTACTTC. As protein: CASSMTGGQETQYF.